This section outlines one TCR beta chain sequence together with its context. The test was conducted at deep level. Generated by immunoSEQ multiplex PCR, the TCRdb table keeps only in-frame clones and is missing some. Here the sample spans around 990,000 clones, approximately 77% being singletons. This specimen comes from a study of shared clonotypes between healthy human individuals. The sequenced sample consisted of memory CD4+ T cells from PBMCs. As for subset: CD45RA-negative fraction. The TCR sequence derives from a man aged 18 to 29 in good health. Some clones in this sample may be carry-over from other donors' samples.

CDR3 amino acids: CASSPRVSSGYPGELFF. For the CDR3, the DNA is TGTGCCAGCAGCCCCCGAGTATCTAGCGGTTACCCCGGGGAGCTGTTTTTT. The rearrangement joins TRBV7-9 to TRBJ2-2; 7 bases map to TRBD2. The CDR3 is 17 amino acids. Germline V lookup: CDR1 SEHNR, CDR2 FQNEAQ (reference sequence). J was trimmed by 6 bases and V by 5 bases; bases with no gene match: 15.